This T cell receptor (beta chain) was obtained from a study of T cells expressing NK-cell markers. Overall study findings and caveats: Dominant NKG2C+ clonotype frequencies of roughly 1.0-8% of CD8+ T cells were measured in several donors. One observes that, in several donors, these clonotypes were also the leading ones within the CD3+CD56-NKG2C+ fraction. The study left the HCMV specificity of expanded NKG2C+ T cell clones unresolved.

With regard to this clonotype: Its matching antigen is unknown.

This CDR3 has 15 amino acids. Per the germline V gene, CDR1 is LGHDT and CDR2 is YNNKEL (reference sequence). Template switching by 5'RACE with UMIs generated the TCR beta cDNA. TCRdb reprocessed the 5' RACE reads, with one entry per CDR3 protein and no DNA. The sample totals 150,000 to 200,000 distinct CDR3 sequences; its top ten clones hold over 20%. V and J are TRBV3-1 and TRBJ2-3; lacking DNA, the TRBD2 call made by TCRdb goes unchecked. The sample comprised blood T cells: a sorted CD56 or NKG2C T cell subset, CD4+ or CD8+ T cells, or bulk PBMC T cells (not recorded which). The clonotype originates from a man aged 18 to 69 in good health. The CDR3 loop is CASSPPSGATDTQYF.